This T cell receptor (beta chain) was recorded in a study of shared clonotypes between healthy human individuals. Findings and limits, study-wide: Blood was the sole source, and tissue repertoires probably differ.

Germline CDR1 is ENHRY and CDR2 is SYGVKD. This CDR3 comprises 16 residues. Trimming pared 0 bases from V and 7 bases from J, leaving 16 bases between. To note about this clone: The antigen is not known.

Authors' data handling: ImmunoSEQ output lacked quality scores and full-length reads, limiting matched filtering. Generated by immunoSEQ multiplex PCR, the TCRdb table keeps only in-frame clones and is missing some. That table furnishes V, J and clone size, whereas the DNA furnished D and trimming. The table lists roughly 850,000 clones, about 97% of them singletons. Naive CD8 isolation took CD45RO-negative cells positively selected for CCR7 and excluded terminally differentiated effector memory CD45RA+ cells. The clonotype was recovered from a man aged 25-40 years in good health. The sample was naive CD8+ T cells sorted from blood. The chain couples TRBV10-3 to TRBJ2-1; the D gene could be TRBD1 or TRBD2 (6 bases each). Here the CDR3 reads CAISESGGTIWNEQFF. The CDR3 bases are TGTGCCATCAGTGAGTCCGGCGGGACAATATGGAATGAGCAGTTCTTC.